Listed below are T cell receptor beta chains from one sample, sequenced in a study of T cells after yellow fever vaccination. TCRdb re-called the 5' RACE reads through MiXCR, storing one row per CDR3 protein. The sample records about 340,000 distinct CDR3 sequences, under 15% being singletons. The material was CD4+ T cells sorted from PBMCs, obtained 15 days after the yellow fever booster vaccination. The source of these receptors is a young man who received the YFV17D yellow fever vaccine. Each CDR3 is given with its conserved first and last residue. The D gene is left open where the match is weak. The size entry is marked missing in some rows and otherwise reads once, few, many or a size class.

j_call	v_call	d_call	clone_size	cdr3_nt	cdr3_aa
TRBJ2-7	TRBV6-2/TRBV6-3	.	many	TGTGCCAGCAGTTACAGGTGGGCCTACGAGCAGTACTTC	CASSYRWAYEQYF
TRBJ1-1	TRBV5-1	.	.	TGCGCCAGCAGCTTGGCCGGGCCGGGTGGTTACACTGAAGCTTTCTTT	CASSLAGPGGYTEAFF
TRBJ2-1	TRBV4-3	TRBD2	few	TGCGCCAGCACCTTATCGAGCGGGGGCTACAATGAGCAGTTCTTC	CASTLSSGGYNEQFF
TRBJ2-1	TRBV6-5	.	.	TGTGCCAGCAGTTACCGACAGCCCGGGCACAATGAGCAGTTCTTC	CASSYRQPGHNEQFF
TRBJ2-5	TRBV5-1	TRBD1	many	TGCGCCAGCAGCTTGGGGGGAACAGGGGGCGGAGAGACCCAGTACTTC	CASSLGGTGGGETQYF
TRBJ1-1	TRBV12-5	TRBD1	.	TGTGCTAGTGGCCCGGACAGGGCGGCTTTCTTT	CASGPDRAAFF
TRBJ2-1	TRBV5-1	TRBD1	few	TGCGCCAGCAGCGTCTTACAGGGGGCCTCCTACAATGAGCAGTTCTTC	CASSVLQGASYNEQFF
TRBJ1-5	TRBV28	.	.	TGTGCCAGCAGTTTGCGCAGGGTCAGCAATCAGCCCCAGCATTTT	CASSLRRVSNQPQHF
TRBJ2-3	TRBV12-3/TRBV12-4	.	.	TGTGCCAGCAGGTCCGGGGGCCAGGGGGATACGCAGTATTTT	CASRSGGQGDTQYF
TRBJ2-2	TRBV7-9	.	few	TGTGCCAGCAGCCGTGACTGGGCCGGGGAGCTGTTTTTT	CASSRDWAGELFF
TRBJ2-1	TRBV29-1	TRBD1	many	TGCAGCGTCTCCAGGGGGCCCCCTCGGAATGAGCAGTTCTTC	CSVSRGPPRNEQFF
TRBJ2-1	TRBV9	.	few	TGTGCCAGCAGCGTTCTAGCGTGGTCCTACAATGAGCAGTTCTTC	CASSVLAWSYNEQFF
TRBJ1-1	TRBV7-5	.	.	.	CISVPSFPHYCPKRTEAFF
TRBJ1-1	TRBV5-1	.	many	TGCGCCAGCAGCCCGGGCGGGACACCCAATAAAGCTTTCTTT	CASSPGGTPNKAFF
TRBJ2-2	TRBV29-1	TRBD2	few	TGCAGCGTTGTCGGGACTAGCGGGGCTAACACCGGGGAGCTGTTTTTT	CSVVGTSGANTGELFF
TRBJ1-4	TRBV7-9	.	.	TGTGCCAGCAGTCGGCAGGGGTTATCTAATGAAAAACTGTTTTTT	CASSRQGLSNEKLFF
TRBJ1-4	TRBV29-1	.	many	TGCAGCGTTCTCCAGGCAGGCGAAAAACTGTTTTTT	CSVLQAGEKLFF
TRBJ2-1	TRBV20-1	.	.	TGCAGTGCTAGAGATGTACCTAGTCCTCTTCGGGAGCAGTTCTTC	CSARDVPSPLREQFF
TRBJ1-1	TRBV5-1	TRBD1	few	TGCGCCAGCACCAAGACAGGGGGGGGAACTGAAGCTTTCTTT	CASTKTGGGTEAFF
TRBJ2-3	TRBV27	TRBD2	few	TGTGCCAGCAACCCTAGCGGGGGGGATCCCGGTACGCAGTATTTT	CASNPSGGDPGTQYF
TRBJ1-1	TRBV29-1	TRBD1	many	TGCAGCGTCGCTGGACAGGAAAGCACTGAAGCTTTCTTT	CSVAGQESTEAFF
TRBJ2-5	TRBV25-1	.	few	TGTGCCAGCAGTGATACGACAGGGAGGCGACAAGAGACCCAGTACTTC	CASSDTTGRRQETQYF
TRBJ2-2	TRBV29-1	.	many	TGCAGCGTTTCGGGGGCGTCGGACACCGGGGAGCTGTTTTTT	CSVSGASDTGELFF
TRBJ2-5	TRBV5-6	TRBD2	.	TGTGCCAGCAGCTTGTTCCAAGGCGGGGGGCCCCAAGAGACCCAGTACTTC	CASSLFQGGGPQETQYF
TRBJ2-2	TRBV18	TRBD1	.	TGTGCCAGCTCACGAGCACAGGGGGCTGACACCGGGGAGCTGTTTTTT	CASSRAQGADTGELFF
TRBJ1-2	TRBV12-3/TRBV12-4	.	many	TGTGCCAGCGGCCGGGTTGGGATGTTGTACTTC	CASGRVGMLYF
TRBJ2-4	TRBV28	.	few	TGTGCCAGCAGTTTAGTACCTCGGGGCATTCAGTACTTC	CASSLVPRGIQYF
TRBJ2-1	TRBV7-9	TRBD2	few	TGTGCCAGCAGCCCGCGAGGCGGGGGGCCGTTCGATGAGCAGTTCTTC	CASSPRGGGPFDEQFF
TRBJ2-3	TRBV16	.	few	TGTGCCAGCAGCCAATCAGCAGGGCGCCGCACAGATACGCAGTATTTT	CASSQSAGRRTDTQYF
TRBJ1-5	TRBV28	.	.	TGTGCCAGCAGTTTATTATGGAATCAGCCCCAGCATTTT	CASSLLWNQPQHF
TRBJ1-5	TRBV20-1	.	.	TGCAGTGCTCGCGCCATGGGAGGGCCCCAGCATTTT	CSARAMGGPQHF
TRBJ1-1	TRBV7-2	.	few	TGTGCCAGCAGCTCTAACAGGGACACTGAAGCTTTCTTT	CASSSNRDTEAFF
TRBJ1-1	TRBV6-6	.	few	TGTGCCAGCAGTTACTCGGGAGAGGGCACTGAAGCTTTCTTT	CASSYSGEGTEAFF
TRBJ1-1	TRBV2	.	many	.	CASSVDFGQGSFF
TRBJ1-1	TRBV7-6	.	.	TGTGCCAGCAGTTCCCGGACGGGGAACACTGAAGCTTTCTTT	CASSSRTGNTEAFF
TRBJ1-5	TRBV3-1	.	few	TGTGCCAGCAGCCAATCCCGAGGAGGTCAGCCCCAGCATTTT	CASSQSRGGQPQHF